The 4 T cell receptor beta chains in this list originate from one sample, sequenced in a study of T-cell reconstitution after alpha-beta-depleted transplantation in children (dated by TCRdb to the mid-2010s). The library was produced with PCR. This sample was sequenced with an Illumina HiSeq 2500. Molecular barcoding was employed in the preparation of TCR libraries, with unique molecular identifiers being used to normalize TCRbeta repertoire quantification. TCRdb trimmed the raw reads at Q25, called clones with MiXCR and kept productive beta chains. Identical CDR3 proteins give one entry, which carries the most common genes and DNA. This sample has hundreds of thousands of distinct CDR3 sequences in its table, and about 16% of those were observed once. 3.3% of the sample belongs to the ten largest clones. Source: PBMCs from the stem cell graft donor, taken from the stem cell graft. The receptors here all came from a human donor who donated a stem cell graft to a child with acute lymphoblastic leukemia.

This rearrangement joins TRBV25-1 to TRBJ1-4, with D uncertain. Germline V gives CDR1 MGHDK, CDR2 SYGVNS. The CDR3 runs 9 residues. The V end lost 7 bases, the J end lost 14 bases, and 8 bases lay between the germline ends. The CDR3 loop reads CASNVDLFF. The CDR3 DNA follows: TGTGCCAGCAACGTGGACCTGTTTTTT. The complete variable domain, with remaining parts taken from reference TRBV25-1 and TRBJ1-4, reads EADIYQTPRYLVIGTGKKITLECSQTMGHDKMYWYQQDPGMELHLIHYSYGVNSTEKGDLSSESTVSRIRTEHFPLTLESARPSHTSQYLCASNVDLFFGSGTQLSVL.

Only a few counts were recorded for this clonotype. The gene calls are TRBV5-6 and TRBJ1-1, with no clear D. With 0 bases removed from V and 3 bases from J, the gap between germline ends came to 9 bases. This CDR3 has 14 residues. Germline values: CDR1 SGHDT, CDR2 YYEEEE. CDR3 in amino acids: CASSLESSDTEAFF. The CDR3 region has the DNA TGTGCCAGCAGCTTGGAGTCCTCTGACACTGAAGCTTTCTTT.

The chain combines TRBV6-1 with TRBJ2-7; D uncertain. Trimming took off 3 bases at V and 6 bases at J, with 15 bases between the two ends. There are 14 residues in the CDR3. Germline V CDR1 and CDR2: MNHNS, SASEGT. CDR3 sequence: CASSEGRSICEQYF. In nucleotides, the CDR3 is TGTGCCAGCAGTGAGGGCAGGTCGATCTGCGAGCAGTACTTC.

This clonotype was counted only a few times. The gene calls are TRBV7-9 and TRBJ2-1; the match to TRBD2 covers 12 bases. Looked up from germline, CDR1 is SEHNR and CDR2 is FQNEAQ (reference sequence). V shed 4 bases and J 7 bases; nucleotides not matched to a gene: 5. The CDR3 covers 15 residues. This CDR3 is CASSSRLAGVNEQFF. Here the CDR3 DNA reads TGTGCCAGCAGCTCCAGACTAGCGGGAGTTAATGAGCAGTTCTTC. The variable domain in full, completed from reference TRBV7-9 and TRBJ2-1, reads DTGVSQNPRHKITKRGQNVTFRCDPISEHNRLYWYRQTLGQGPEFLTYFQNEAQLEKSRLLSDRFSAERPKGSFSTLEIQRTEQGDSAMYLCASSSRLAGVNEQFFGPGTRLTVL.